This is a list of T cell receptor beta chains from one sample in a study of T cells expressing NK-cell markers. From its re-call of the 5' RACE reads, TCRdb lists each CDR3 protein once, without DNA. Found here are some 450,000 distinct CDR3 sequences; the top ten clones hold 7.3%. Sequenced material: blood T cells: a sorted CD56 or NKG2C T cell subset, CD4+ or CD8+ T cells, or bulk PBMC T cells (not recorded which). The receptors shown here come from a woman between 18 and 70 years old in good health. CDR3s include the opening cysteine and the closing phenylalanine or tryptophan.

CDR3,J,length,V
CASSLEGTPPGELFF,TRBJ2-2,15,TRBV11-2
CASSPKTSLGTYEQYF,TRBJ2-7,16,TRBV7-2
CASSGIGTEEQYF,TRBJ2-7,13,TRBV27
CASSLRQPGTGEQYF,TRBJ2-7,15,TRBV5-6
CASREGSYNSPLHF,TRBJ1-6,14,TRBV6-1
CASSLSSSNEQFF,TRBJ2-1,13,TRBV27
CASRTSRTGELFF,TRBJ2-2,13,TRBV5-8
CASSLAMQYEQYF,TRBJ2-7,13,TRBV5-1
CASSPVSGRDNEQFF,TRBJ2-1,15,TRBV12-3/TRBV12-4
CASSSGTGSNQPQHF,TRBJ1-5,15,TRBV5-6
CATSDAGTSTDTQYF,TRBJ2-3,15,TRBV24-1
CASSVVGGTYNEQFF,TRBJ2-1,15,TRBV9
CSARDRVSAGRGVTQYF,TRBJ2-3,17,TRBV20-1
CAGRGSQETQYF,TRBJ2-5,12,TRBV30
CASSLDREEAFF,TRBJ1-1,12,TRBV7-9
CASILGASNQPQHF,TRBJ1-5,14,TRBV28
CASTAGSSGSFLYNEQFF,TRBJ2-1,18,TRBV6-2/TRBV6-3